This TCR beta chain is from a study of OX40 agonist ivuxolimab in advanced cancers. At the level of the study: Patients received ivuxolimab, an agonistic anti-OX40 (CD134) antibody.

Clones were read by immunoSEQ multiplex PCR, and TCRdb kept only the in-frame ones, dropping some. The table shows around 75,000 clones, with about 86% occurring only once. CDR1 and CDR2 (germline): SEHNR, FQNEAQ (reference sequence). This CDR3 comprises 15 residues. V lost 5 bases, J lost 1 base, and 11 bases lay in between. With respect to this clone: Its antigen is as yet unknown.

General observations from the study: Antigen specificity was not determined for the expanded peripheral T cells. Averaging showed that CD8+ T cells had more expanded clones than CD4+ did.

V usage is TRBV7-9 and J usage is TRBJ2-2; no firm D call. Sequences were derived from CD4+ or CD8+ T cells sorted from blood, sampled in a trial of the OX40 agonist ivuxolimab. The receptor was derived from an adult with an advanced solid tumor such as melanoma, head and neck, liver or kidney cancer. This chain's CDR3 is CASSRAALNTGELFF. The CDR3 bases are TGTGCCAGCAGCCGTGCCGCCCTGAACACCGGGGAGCTGTTTTTT.